This TCR beta chain appears in the sequencing data of a study of blood T cells in healthy people across ages. Through a sample-barcoded 5' primer and a J-beta primer mix, a second PCR was run for roughly 6 to 11 cycles. Every molecule of cDNA carried a tag from a template-switch adaptor with 12 random nucleotides. TCRdb independently ran MiXCR on the 5' RACE reads; one entry per CDR3 protein. The data contain roughly 860,000 distinct CDR3 sequences, about 59% of them singletons. After removal of 5 bases from V and 11 bases from J, the junction contained 5 bases not matched to a gene. CDR1 and CDR2 from the germline V gene are MNHEY and SVGAGI. This CDR3 has 11 residues.

The chain employs TRBV6-5 and TRBJ2-5; 7 nucleotides align to TRBD1. The specimen was blood. This receptor was taken from a man aged 30-40 years in good health. This CDR3 is CASSDGQAQYF. For the CDR3, the DNA is TGTGCCAGCAGTGACGGACAGGCACAGTACTTC.